These 6 T cell receptor beta chains share one sample of origin, sequenced in a study of blood T cell repertoires in COVID-19. TCRdb keeps only in-frame clones here, not all; method: immunoSEQ multiplex PCR. The sample yields under 200,000 clones, around 85% seen once. The sample taken for sequencing was PBMCs or T cells enriched from blood (not recorded which). The receptors here all came from a woman between 35 and 50 years old with acute COVID-19.

The V and J genes are TRBV7-2 and TRBJ1-2; 12 bases are shared with TRBD1. This CDR3 spans 16 amino acids. Germline CDR1 SGHTA, CDR2 FQGNSA. Trimming at V came to 1 base and at J to 6 bases, leaving 6 bases not matched to a gene. CDR3 sequence: CASSLGPGQGADGYTF. Written as DNA, the CDR3 is TGTGCCAGCAGCTTAGGGCCGGGACAGGGGGCGGATGGCTACACCTTC.

The CDR3 is CASSQDLGSGGGDQPQHF. In DNA, the CDR3 is TGTGCCAGCAGCCAAGATTTAGGTAGTGGGGGGGGAGATCAGCCCCAGCATTTT. The chain combines TRBV4-2 with TRBJ1-5; D is possibly TRBD1 (5 bases). V was cut by 0 bases and J by 5 bases, with 20 bases left in between. This CDR3 is 18 amino acids long. The germline V gene encodes CDR1 LGHNA and CDR2 YNFKEQ.

Regarding this clone: A much larger clone differs from this one at a single base, so this may be a read error. Within the sample, other DNA sequences also encode this same CDR3. V gene TRBV27 combines with J gene TRBJ1-6; D not resolved. V was clipped by 3 bases and J by 0 bases, with 6 bases between them. The CDR3 length is 15 residues. CDR1 and CDR2 from the germline V gene are MNHEY and SMNVEV (reference sequence). CDR3 nucleotides: TGTGCCAGCAGTTTGATGAGCTCCTATAATTCACCCCTCCACTTT. As protein: CASSLMSSYNSPLHF.

The chain carries TRBV3-1 (or the pseudogene TRBV3-2) and TRBJ2-1; TRBD2 agrees at 11 bases. Trimming removed 0 bases from V and 7 bases from J; junction bases left unmatched: 8. Germline CDR1 and CDR2: LGHDT and YNNKEL (reference sequence). CDR3 size: 17 residues. The CDR3 DNA reads as TGTGCCAGCAGCCAAGATCTATGGACTAGCGGGCTGAATGAGCAGTTCTTC. Amino acids: CASSQDLWTSGLNEQFF.

This rearrangement joins TRBV5-1 to TRBJ2-1; 14 bases are shared with TRBD2. The CDR3 contains 17 residues. In germline, CDR1 is SGHRS, CDR2 YFSETQ. V shed 0 bases and J 9 bases; nucleotides not matched to a gene: 8. CDR3: CASSLGLAGGPWGEQFF. The CDR3 region has the DNA TGCGCCAGCAGCTTGGGACTAGCGGGAGGGCCTTGGGGTGAGCAGTTCTTC.

This sequence joins TRBV25-1 and TRBJ1-1; 8 bases align to TRBD1. CDR1 MGHDK and CDR2 SYGVNS come from the germline V gene. The CDR3 length is 15 residues. V shed 9 bases and J 0 bases; nucleotides not matched to a gene: 9. CDR3 sequence: CASRARGQVNTEAFF. The CDR3 DNA sequence: TGTGCCAGTAGGGCGAGGGGACAGGTGAACACTGAAGCTTTCTTT.